This paragraph covers one T cell receptor (beta chain) sequence. The sample is drawn from a study of T-cell memory formation after mild COVID-19. The wider study: Clusters were largely donor specific.

MiXCR was run by TCRdb on the 5' RACE reads, yielding one entry per CDR3 protein. The sample has more than 450,000 distinct CDR3 sequences; over 15% are singletons. V gave up 6 bases and J gave up 0 bases, with 15 bases separating them. The CDR3 sequence is 16 residues long. From germline, CDR1 is SGHNT and CDR2 YYREEE (reference sequence). The clonotype was recovered from an adult woman who had mild COVID-19 (a few samples of this study predate the infection). Cell type and time point are not known. The chain is built from TRBV5-4 and TRBJ2-2; tentatively, D is TRBD1 or TRBD2 (6 bases each). Source material: PBMCs or a T cell subset sorted from them (not recorded which). This CDR3 is CASTPWGAPNTGELFF. DNA of the CDR3: TGTGCCAGCACTCCATGGGGGGCGCCGAACACCGGGGAGCTGTTTTTT.